These 25 T cell receptor beta chains originate from one sample sequenced in a study of T cell responses to AZD1222 COVID-19 vaccine. Clones were sequenced by immunoSEQ multiplex PCR, and TCRdb holds only the in-frame ones, with some missing. The sample lists 90,000 to 130,000 clones, 70% to 90% occurring once. The input for sequencing was peripheral blood, taken 28 days after the second AZD1222 dose. These receptors originate from an adult who received the AZD1222 COVID-19 vaccine.

The chain employs TRBV4-1 and TRBJ1-1, with a tentative D call TRBD1 (5 bases). The CDR3 covers 17 residues. The V end was cut by 4 bases, the J end by 0 bases, with 18 bases between. Germline-derived CDR1 and CDR2 are MGHRA and YSYEKL. CDR3 residues: CASSPLSLGRMNTEAFF. In DNA, the CDR3 is TGCGCCAGCAGCCCTTTGTCCTTGGGACGGATGAACACTGAAGCTTTCTTT.

The rearrangement joins TRBV7-8 to TRBJ1-4, with a weak D call TRBD1 (5 bases). The CDR3 length is 15 residues. Germline lookup yields CDR1 SGHVS and CDR2 FQNEAQ. The V end lost 5 bases, the J end lost 7 bases, and 17 bases lay between the germline ends. CDR3 residues: CASSAYRDPAEKLFF. DNA for the CDR3: TGTGCCAGCAGCGCATACCGGGACCCGGCTGAAAAACTGTTTTTT.

The J gene is TRBJ1-1, the V gene TRBV7-9; possibly TRBD1 for D (6 bases). V lost 5 bases and J 3 bases, leaving 19 bases between the germline ends. The CDR3 sequence is 16 residues long. Per germline, CDR1 SEHNR and CDR2 FQNEAQ (reference sequence). The chain's CDR3 is CASSPVRGGVDTEAFF. CDR3 DNA: TGTGCCAGCAGCCCAGTCAGGGGAGGGGTTGACACTGAAGCTTTCTTT.

The rearrangement uses TRBV12-3 or TRBV12-4 and TRBJ1-1; no firm D call. The V end was cut by 3 bases, the J end by 11 bases, with 13 bases between. The CDR3 spans 12 residues. The CDR3 coding sequence is TGTGCCAGCAGTTTCCACGACAACGGGGCTTTCTTT. The encoded protein is CASSFHDNGAFF.

The chain carries TRBV19 and TRBJ1-1; D is undetermined. This CDR3 spans 14 amino acids. The V end lost 1 base, the J end lost 5 bases, and 11 bases lay between the germline ends. Per germline, CDR1 LNHDA and CDR2 SQIVND (reference sequence). CDR3 DNA: TGTGCCAGTAGTATAGGCCTAGCGGAAACTGAAGCTTTCTTT. Its protein product is CASSIGLAETEAFF.

The chain recombines TRBV19 with TRBJ1-4; D gene uncertain. The V gene's germline CDR1 is LNHDA and CDR2 SQIVND (reference sequence). V lost 7 bases and J lost 3, with 12 bases in between. There are 14 residues in the CDR3. CDR3 nucleotides: TGTGCCAGTATGGTTCGGGGTGCTAATGAAAAACTGTTTTTT. It codes for CASMVRGANEKLFF.

The chain is built from TRBV3-1 (or the pseudogene TRBV3-2) and TRBJ1-6, with D possibly matching TRBD1 (5 bases). Germline lookup yields CDR1 LGHDT and CDR2 YNNKEL (reference sequence). The CDR3 is made up of 15 amino acids. Trimming left V 1 base short and J 9 bases short, with 13 bases between. In DNA form, the CDR3 reads TGTGCCAGCAGCCAAGCTTGGCAGGGTAGTTCACCCCTCCACTTT. Translation: CASSQAWQGSSPLHF.

This clone was seen just once. The V gene is TRBV20-1, the J gene TRBJ1-4, with a tentative D call TRBD1 (5 bases). CDR1 is DFQATT, CDR2 SNEGSKA, per germline (reference sequence). The V gene lost 3 bases and the J gene lost 7 bases, with 15 bases spanning the gap. This CDR3 is built from 14 residues. CDR3 bases: TGCAGTGCTAGTTCGGAGGGGTGGATTGAAAAACTGTTTTTT. This sequence encodes CSASSEGWIEKLFF.

V usage is TRBV11-2 and J usage is TRBJ1-5; perhaps TRBD1 as D (5 bases). V dropped 0 bases and J dropped 7 bases, with 13 bases sitting between them. The CDR3 totals 15 residues. In germline, CDR1 is SGHAT, CDR2 FQNNGV. The CDR3 protein is CASSLDTGTYQPQHF. The CDR3 DNA reads as TGTGCCAGCAGCTTAGATACCGGGACTTACCAGCCCCAGCATTTT.

Points on this clone: Other nucleotide sequences from this sample produce the same CDR3. The CDR3 protein is CASSLTGEGYEQYF. The CDR3 DNA sequence: TGCGCCAGCAGCTTGACAGGGGAAGGCTACGAGCAGTACTTC. The chain is built from TRBV5-1 and TRBJ2-7; 7 bases agree with TRBD1. This CDR3 spans 14 amino acids. Unmatched junction bases numbered 4, after V lost 1 base and J lost 3 bases. The V gene's germline CDR1 is SGHRS and CDR2 YFSETQ. Variable domain in full (rest from reference TRBV5-1 and TRBJ2-7): KAGVTQTPRYLIKTRGQQVTLSCSPISGHRSVSWYQQTPGQGLQFLFEYFSETQRNKGNFPGRFSGRQFSNSRSEMNVSTLELGDSALYLCASSLTGEGYEQYFGPGTRLTVT.

This clone was observed once. The chain uses TRBV2 and TRBJ1-5; D unclear. The CDR3 spans 13 residues. Trimming pared 6 bases from V and 4 bases from J, leaving 10 bases between. The germline V gene encodes CDR1 SNHLY and CDR2 FYNNEI. The CDR3 DNA reads as TGTGCCAGCAGCAGGCCCAATAATCAGCCCCAGCATTTT. It translates to CASSRPNNQPQHF.

This clone was seen once. The J gene is TRBJ2-2, the V gene TRBV3-1 (or the pseudogene TRBV3-2), with 9 bases identical to TRBD1. The V gene's germline CDR1 is LGHDT and CDR2 YNNKEL (reference sequence). J lost 5 bases, V lost 8 bases, and 18 bases had no gene match. The CDR3 extends over 18 amino acids. CDR3 in DNA: TGTGCCAGCCGATTGGGGACAGGGTATTTGCGTTGGACCGGGGAGCTGTTTTTT. Residues: CASRLGTGYLRWTGELFF.

This clone was observed a single time. The V call is TRBV18, the J call TRBJ1-1; no reliable D call. The CDR3 spans 15 residues. Germline CDR1 and CDR2: KGHSH and LQKENI. Between the trimmed V and J ends, which lost 6 bases and 1 base, there was a span of 15 bases. The CDR3, as DNA: TGTGCCAGCTCCCTCGGCTGGGGAACGAACACTGAAGCTTTCTTT. It specifies CASSLGWGTNTEAFF. The whole variable domain, remainder taken from reference TRBV18 and TRBJ1-1, is NAGVMQNPRHLVRRRGQEARLRCSPMKGHSHVYWYRQLPEEGLKFMVYLQKENIIDESGMPKERFSAEFPKEGPSILRIQQVVRGDSAAYFCASSLGWGTNTEAFFGQGTRLTVV.

The chain has TRBV4-1 and TRBJ1-4; 9 nucleotides line up with TRBD1. V gave up 4 bases and J gave up 6 bases; unmatched junction bases: 6. The CDR3 totals 15 residues. The germline gives CDR1 MGHRA, CDR2 YSYEKL. CDR3 nucleotide sequence: TGCGCCAGCAGCCTATCCGGGACAGGGTATGAAAAACTGTTTTTT. It encodes CASSLSGTGYEKLFF.

The rearrangement uses TRBV19 and TRBJ2-5; 11 nucleotides agree with TRBD2. Germline V lookup: CDR1 LNHDA, CDR2 SQIVND (reference sequence). The CDR3 has 16 amino acids. The ends lost 4 bases at V and 4 bases at J; junction bases unmatched: 8. The chain's CDR3 is CASSTLAGGPLETQYF. The DNA for the CDR3 is TGTGCCAGTAGTACTTTAGCGGGAGGGCCGCTAGAGACCCAGTACTTC.

This clone occurred once. V is TRBV7-9 and J is TRBJ2-1; no firm D call. With 2 bases removed from V and 6 bases from J, the gap between germline ends came to 5 bases. The length of the CDR3 is 12 residues. Germline CDR1 SEHNR, CDR2 FQNEAQ (reference sequence). CDR3 loop: CASSLSLNEQFF. The CDR3 coding sequence is TGTGCCAGCAGCTTAAGCCTCAATGAGCAGTTCTTC.

Only one count was recorded for this clone. The V call is TRBV7-3, the J call TRBJ1-1; weak D call: TRBD1 (5 bases). Trimming took 3 bases from V and 5 from J, leaving 10 bases between them. CDR1 is SGHTA, CDR2 FQGTGA, per germline. The CDR3 contains 13 residues. CDR3 region: CASSFHQGTEAFF. The CDR3 bases are TGTGCCAGCAGCTTCCATCAGGGAACTGAAGCTTTCTTT.

This chain links TRBV27 with TRBJ1-5; perhaps TRBD1 as D (5 bases). Trimming shortened V by 8 bases and J by 3 bases, and 11 bases separated the two germline ends. Germline CDR1 and CDR2: MNHEY and SMNVEV (reference sequence). The CDR3 loop spans 13 amino acids. In nucleotides, the CDR3 is TGTGCCAGCCGTGACAGAATCAATCAGCCCCAGCATTTT. Its translation: CASRDRINQPQHF.

The rearrangement joins TRBV21-1 to TRBJ2-5; the table assigns TRBD2, which was not confirmed against the DNA. TRBV21-1 is a recognized pseudogene. The CDR3 spans 18 residues. In DNA, the CDR3 is TGTGCCAGCAGCCAAAAGTTGGGACTAGCGGGGCTCGCGGAGACCCAGTACTTC. Its protein is CASSQKLGLAGLAETQYF.

The chain recombines TRBV19 with TRBJ2-7; a possible D gene is TRBD1 (6 bases). This CDR3 comprises 13 residues. From germline, CDR1 is LNHDA and CDR2 SQIVND (reference sequence). V was pared by 5 bases and J by 5 bases, with 13 bases between. CDR3 protein: CASSGQIVHEQYF. DNA for the CDR3: TGTGCCAGTAGTGGACAGATCGTGCACGAGCAGTACTTC.

In DNA form, the CDR3 reads TGTGCCAGTAGTACCGGGGACAGGCGATTATATGGCTACACCTTC. It yields the protein CASSTGDRRLYGYTF. The V gene is TRBV19, the J gene TRBJ1-2; 8 bases map to TRBD1. The CDR3 has 15 amino acids. Trimming cost V 4 bases and J 5 bases; bases outside gene matches: 9. The germline V gene encodes CDR1 LNHDA and CDR2 SQIVND (reference sequence).

In this sample, this clone turned up once. This chain connects TRBV6-1 to TRBJ2-7; D call uncertain. The CDR3 is 14 amino acids. With 2 bases removed from V and 0 bases from J, the gap between germline ends came to 8 bases. The germline V gene encodes CDR1 MNHNS and CDR2 SASEGT. DNA of the CDR3: TGTGCCAGCAGTGAACGATGGGACTCCTACGAGCAGTACTTC. Translation: CASSERWDSYEQYF.

This sequence joins TRBV14 and TRBJ1-1; D is unresolved. The CDR3 is 12 amino acids. In germline, CDR1 is SGHDN, CDR2 FVKESK. Trimming stripped 4 bases from V and 3 bases from J, with 6 bases between. In nucleotides, the CDR3 is TGTGCCAGCAGCCTCACGTACACTGAAGCTTTCTTT. Its translation is CASSLTYTEAFF.

The chain uses TRBV19 and TRBJ1-5, with TRBD1 matching over 7 bases. Germline loops: CDR1 LNHDA, CDR2 SQIVND (reference sequence). With 4 bases clipped from V and 6 bases from J, the junction kept 6 bases outside the gene matches. CDR3 length: 14 amino acids. CDR3 bases: TGTGCCAGTAGTACGACAGGGTTGGGTCAGCCCCAGCATTTT. Its translation is CASSTTGLGQPQHF.

The chain carries TRBV5-1 and TRBJ1-5; D is undetermined. The ends were cut back, 0 bases at V and 4 bases at J, with 17 bases in the middle. CDR3 size: 17 residues. Germline lookup yields CDR1 SGHRS and CDR2 YFSETQ. The DNA of the CDR3 is TGCGCCAGCAGCTTGGGTCCCACGAAGGGAGATAATCAGCCCCAGCATTTT. Its translation: CASSLGPTKGDNQPQHF. The whole variable domain, filled in from reference TRBV5-1 and TRBJ1-5, reads KAGVTQTPRYLIKTRGQQVTLSCSPISGHRSVSWYQQTPGQGLQFLFEYFSETQRNKGNFPGRFSGRQFSNSRSEMNVSTLELGDSALYLCASSLGPTKGDNQPQHFGDGTRLSIL.